This entry lists 12 T cell receptor beta chains sequenced from one sample in a study of cytomegalovirus exposure and HLA in healthy donors. The PCR ran on 60 Vbeta and 13 Jbeta primers. Here immunoSEQ multiplex PCR was the method, and the copy in TCRdb shows in-frame clones only, minus some. In the table there are 30,000 to 35,000 clones, 80% of which are singletons. Sequenced: PBMCs. The receptors stem from a male donor in good health and CMV-seronegative.

The V call is TRBV10-3, the J call TRBJ2-7; 10 bases agree with TRBD1. CDR1 ENHRY and CDR2 SYGVKD come from the germline V gene. The CDR3 runs to 15 residues. V dropped 4 bases and J dropped 5; count of bases not matched to a gene: 8. The CDR3 DNA reads TGTGCCATCAGTGCCGACCGGACAGGGGGGCACGAGCAGTACTTC. Its translation: CAISADRTGGHEQYF.

Concerning this clone itself: No conserved phenylalanine or tryptophan is present at the end of the CDR3, so a read error is the likely explanation. The chain carries TRBV29-1 and TRBJ2-3; perhaps TRBD1 as D (6 bases). Germline CDR1 is SQVTM and CDR2 is ANQGSEA. V was shortened by 7 bases and J by 0 bases, with 14 bases between the two germline ends. This CDR3 contains 14 residues. The CDR3 sequence is CSARTAASTDTQYV. The DNA for the CDR3 is TGCAGCGCTCGGACAGCAGCTAGCACAGATACGCAGTATGTT.

V gene TRBV4-1 combines with J gene TRBJ2-3, with D perhaps matching TRBD2 (6 bases). CDR3 length: 16 residues. Trimming left V 4 bases short and J 2 bases short, with 16 bases between. Germline assignment: CDR1 MGHRA and CDR2 YSYEKL. The CDR3, as DNA: TGCGCCAGCAGCCCTGGCGAACTAGCTAACACAGATACGCAGTATTTT. Its protein product is CASSPGELANTDTQYF.

This chain links TRBV6-1 with TRBJ1-5; D is undetermined. Per germline, CDR1 MNHNS and CDR2 SASEGT. The ends were cut back, 4 bases at V and 0 bases at J, with 13 bases in the middle. There are 16 residues in the CDR3. CDR3 bases: TGTGCCAGCAGTGTCCGTCCCGTTTATAGCAATCAGCCCCAGCATTTT. This encodes CASSVRPVYSNQPQHF.

The rearrangement uses TRBV25-1 and TRBJ2-1, with 7 bases identical to TRBD2. CDR1 and CDR2 from the germline V gene are MGHDK and SYGVNS. The V gene end was trimmed by 6 bases and the J gene end by 3 bases; junction bases not matched to a gene: 2. The CDR3 is made up of 13 amino acids. The CDR3 DNA follows: TGTGCCAGCAGGAGCGGGGTCTACAATGAGCAGTTCTTC. Residues: CASRSGVYNEQFF.

This chain uses TRBV29-1 with TRBJ2-3; D is perhaps TRBD2 (5 bases). V lost 2 bases and J 3 bases, leaving 12 bases between the germline ends. The CDR3 sequence is 14 residues long. CDR1 is SQVTM, CDR2 ANQGSEA, per germline. The DNA of the CDR3 is TGCAGCGTTGAAAGGTGGGAGAAGACAGATACGCAGTATTTT. Residues: CSVERWEKTDTQYF.

This clone was recorded once. This chain links TRBV12-2 with TRBJ1-1; the D call TRBD1 from the table was never checked on the DNA. TRBV12-2 is described as a pseudogene. There are 17 residues in the CDR3. The CDR3 sequence: CASRLDVGDSINTEAFF. The CDR3 nucleotides read TGTGCAAGTCGCTTAGATGTGGGGGACAGTATTAACACTGAAGCTTTCTTT.

The CDR3 loop is CASSQGQGGFYGYTF. In DNA form, the CDR3 reads TGCGCCAGCAGCCAAGGTCAGGGGGGTTTCTATGGCTACACCTTC. The genes are TRBV4-1 and TRBJ1-2; 7 bases align to TRBD1. The germline gives CDR1 MGHRA, CDR2 YSYEKL. The CDR3 runs 15 residues. J gave up 4 bases and V 1 base, and 6 bases lay outside the gene matches.

The chain links TRBV5-6 to TRBJ1-4, with TRBD1 matching 7 bases. The V and J ends lost 4 bases and 7 bases, in that order; junction bases with no gene match: 7. The CDR3 runs 14 residues. Germline V gene lookup returns CDR1 SGHDT and CDR2 YYEEEE. The CDR3 protein is CASSQWGTVEKLFF. DNA of the CDR3: TGTGCCAGCAGCCAATGGGGGACAGTTGAAAAACTGTTTTTT.

This chain links TRBV6-6 with TRBJ1-2; TRBD1 agrees at 9 bases. V shed 5 bases, J shed 6 bases, and the junction held 1 base outside the gene matches. This CDR3 spans 12 amino acids. Per the germline V gene, CDR1 is MNHNY and CDR2 is SVGAGI (reference sequence). CDR3 region: CASSRQGDGYTF. The CDR3, as DNA: TGTGCCAGCAGTAGACAGGGGGATGGCTACACCTTC.

This clone was detected once. The chain employs TRBV27 and TRBJ1-1; 10 nucleotides agree with TRBD1. The CDR3 consists of 18 residues. Per the germline V gene, CDR1 is MNHEY and CDR2 is SMNVEV (reference sequence). J was trimmed by 1 base and V by 7 bases; bases with no gene match: 15. CDR3: CASTPLGTGDFRNTEAFF. CDR3 coding DNA: TGTGCCAGCACTCCGTTGGGGACAGGGGATTTTCGGAACACTGAAGCTTTCTTT.

This chain joins TRBV2 and TRBJ1-4, with D possibly matching TRBD1 (5 bases). V lost 2 bases, J lost 8 bases, and 18 bases lay in between. CDR3 size: 16 residues. The V gene's germline CDR1 is SNHLY and CDR2 FYNNEI. The CDR3 region is CASSEYDWGGREKLFF. CDR3 coding DNA: TGTGCCAGCAGTGAATATGATTGGGGGGGAAGGGAAAAACTGTTTTTT.